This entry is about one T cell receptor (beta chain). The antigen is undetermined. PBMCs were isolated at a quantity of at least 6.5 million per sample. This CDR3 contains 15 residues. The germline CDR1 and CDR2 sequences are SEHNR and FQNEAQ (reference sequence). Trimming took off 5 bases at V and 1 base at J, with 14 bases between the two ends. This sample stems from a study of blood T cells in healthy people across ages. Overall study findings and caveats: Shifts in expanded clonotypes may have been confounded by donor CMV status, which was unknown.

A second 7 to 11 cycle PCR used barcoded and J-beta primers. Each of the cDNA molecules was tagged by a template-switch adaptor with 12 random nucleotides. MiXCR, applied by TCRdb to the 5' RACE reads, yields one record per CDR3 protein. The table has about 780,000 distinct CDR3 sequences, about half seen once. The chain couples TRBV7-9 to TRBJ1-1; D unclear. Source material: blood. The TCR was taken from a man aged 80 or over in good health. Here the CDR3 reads CASSEVATANTEAFF. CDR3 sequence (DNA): TGTGCCAGCAGCGAAGTGGCTACAGCGAACACTGAAGCTTTCTTT.